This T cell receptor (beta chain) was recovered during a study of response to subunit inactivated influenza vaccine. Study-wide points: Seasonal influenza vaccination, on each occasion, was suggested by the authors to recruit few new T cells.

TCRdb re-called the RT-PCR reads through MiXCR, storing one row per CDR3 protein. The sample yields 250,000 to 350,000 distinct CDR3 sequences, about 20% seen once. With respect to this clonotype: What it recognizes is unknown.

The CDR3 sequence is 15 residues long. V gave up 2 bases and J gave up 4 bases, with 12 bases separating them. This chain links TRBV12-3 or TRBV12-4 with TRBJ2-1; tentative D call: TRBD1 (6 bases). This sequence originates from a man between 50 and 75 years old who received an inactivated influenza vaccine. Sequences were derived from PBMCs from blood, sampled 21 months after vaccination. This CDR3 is CASSLRTVSYNEQFF. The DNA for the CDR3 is TGTGCCAGCAGTTTAAGGACAGTCAGTTACAATGAGCAGTTCTTC.